This T cell receptor (beta chain) derives from a study of CD8+CD57+ T cells in acquired aplastic anemia. Turning to the study itself: Each DNA sample taken from sorted CD4+ and CD8+ cells came to about 3 ug on average.

Both TCR beta VDJ combination and CDR3 sequence profiling were carried out. Genomic DNA was the template for this profiling. TCRdb re-derived calls from the reads in MiXCR, one entry per CDR3 protein. Of approximately 190,000 distinct CDR3 sequences in the sample, approximately 50% were seen once. General study points: Between patients and controls, CD8+ Simpson's diversity did not vary significantly. Some 31 shared CD8+ CDR3s appeared highly expressed within patients' immunodominant clones.

For this clonotype: The antigen is unknown.

This CDR3 contains 14 residues. V dropped 6 bases and J dropped 4 bases, with 15 bases sitting between them. In germline, CDR1 is LNHDA, CDR2 SQIVND (reference sequence). Patients sequenced had flow cytometry evidence of CD8+CD57+ cell expansion. This clonotype originated in a human donor with aplastic anemia. The source material was sorted CD4+, CD8+, or CD8+CD57+ T cells (not recorded which) from PBMCs. This chain connects TRBV19 to TRBJ2-5; no clear D. CDR3 residues: CASSIPKRGETQYF. The CDR3 coding sequence is TGTGCCAGTAGCATCCCAAAACGAGGAGAGACCCAGTACTTC.